This T cell receptor beta chain was obtained from a study of control samples from healthy donors and cancer patients. V shed 4 bases, J shed 6 bases, and the junction held 10 bases outside the gene matches. Germline values: CDR1 MDHEN, CDR2 SYDVKM. The CDR3 contains 16 residues. Measured with immunoSEQ multiplex PCR; TCRdb has only the in-frame clones, and not every one. The table includes 130,000 or so clones, approximately 91% detected once. The rearrangement joins TRBV28 to TRBJ1-5; 9 bases are a match to TRBD1. This receptor was taken from a man in his fifties in good health. The sequencing input was blood. The CDR3 loop is CASSSPGQGFPQPQHF. The CDR3 bases are TGTGCCAGCAGTTCCCCGGGACAGGGTTTCCCTCAGCCCCAGCATTTT.